This T cell receptor beta chain was obtained from a study of circulating and synovial CD4+ cells in juvenile arthritis. Points from the study as a whole: CPL and bulk CD4 samples differed at least tenfold in T cell genomes.

Profiled with immunoSEQ multiplex PCR; TCRdb holds only in-frame clones, not every one. The sample shows 30,000 to 35,000 clones, 95% to 96% of them seen only once. The ends were cut back, 6 bases at V and 5 bases at J, with 17 bases in the middle. The CDR3 spans 15 residues. Germline loops: CDR1 MNHNY, CDR2 SVGAGI (reference sequence). On this clone: Its matching antigen is unknown.

Sequenced: CD4+ T cells from blood. This chain connects TRBV6-6 to TRBJ1-5; tentatively, D is TRBD1 (5 bases). This TCR was recovered from a human donor with juvenile idiopathic arthritis. The CDR3 nucleotides read TGTGCCAGCAGCCCCCGGCAGGGCCAGGATCAGCCCCAGCATTTT. It encodes CASSPRQGQDQPQHF.